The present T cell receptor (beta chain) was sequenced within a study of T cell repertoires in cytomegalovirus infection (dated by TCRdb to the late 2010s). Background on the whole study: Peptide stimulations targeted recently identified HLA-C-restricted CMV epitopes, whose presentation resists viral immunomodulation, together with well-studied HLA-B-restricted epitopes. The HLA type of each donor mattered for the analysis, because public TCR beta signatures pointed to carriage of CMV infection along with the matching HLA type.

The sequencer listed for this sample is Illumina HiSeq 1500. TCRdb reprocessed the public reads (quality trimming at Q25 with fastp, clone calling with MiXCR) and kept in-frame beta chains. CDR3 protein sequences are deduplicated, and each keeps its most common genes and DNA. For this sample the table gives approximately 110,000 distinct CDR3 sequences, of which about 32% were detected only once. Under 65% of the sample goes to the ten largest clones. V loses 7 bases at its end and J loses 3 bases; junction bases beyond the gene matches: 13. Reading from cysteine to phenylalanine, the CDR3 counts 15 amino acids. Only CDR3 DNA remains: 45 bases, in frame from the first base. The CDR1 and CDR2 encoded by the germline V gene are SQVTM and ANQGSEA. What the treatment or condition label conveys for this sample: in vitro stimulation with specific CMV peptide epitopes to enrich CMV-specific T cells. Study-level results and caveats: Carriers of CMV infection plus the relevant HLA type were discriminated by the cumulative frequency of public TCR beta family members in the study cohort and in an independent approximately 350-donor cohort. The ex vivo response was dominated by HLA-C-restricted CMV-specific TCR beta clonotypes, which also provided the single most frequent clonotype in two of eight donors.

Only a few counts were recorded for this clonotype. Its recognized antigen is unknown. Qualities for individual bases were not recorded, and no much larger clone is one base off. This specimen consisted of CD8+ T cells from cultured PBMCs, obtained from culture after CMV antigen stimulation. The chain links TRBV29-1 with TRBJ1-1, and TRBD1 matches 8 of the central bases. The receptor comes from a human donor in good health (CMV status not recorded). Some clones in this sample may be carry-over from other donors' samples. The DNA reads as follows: TGCAGCGCCCACCCCACAGGGGGGGTGCACACTGAAGCTTTCTTT. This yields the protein CSAHPTGGVHTEAFF.